Below, one T cell receptor (beta chain) is given with its context. Its antigen is not identified. Both 60 Vbeta primers and 13 Jbeta primers went into the PCR. TCRdb's table, derived via immunoSEQ multiplex PCR, lists solely in-frame clones and lacks some. The repertoire holds 190,000 or so clones, roughly four fifths seen once, with about 1.6% in the top ten. Germline CDR1 and CDR2: SQVTM and ANQGSEA. This CDR3 contains 14 residues. V lost 3 bases and J lost 0, with 10 bases in between. This sample is part of a study of cytomegalovirus exposure and HLA in healthy donors. Across the study: There were approximately 400 genotyped donors. Of these, roughly 84% fell in the genetic ancestry cluster associated with self-reported Caucasian donors. Findings and caveats of the study: The authors considered a cluster of highly shared sequence variants likely to be a sequencing artifact.

Sequenced: PBMCs. The TCR was taken from a man in his fifties or sixties in good health and CMV-seronegative. The chain couples TRBV29-1 to TRBJ2-3; unclear D gene. CDR3 protein: CSVERQKSTDTQYF. CDR3 bases: TGCAGCGTTGAGCGGCAGAAAAGCACAGATACGCAGTATTTT.